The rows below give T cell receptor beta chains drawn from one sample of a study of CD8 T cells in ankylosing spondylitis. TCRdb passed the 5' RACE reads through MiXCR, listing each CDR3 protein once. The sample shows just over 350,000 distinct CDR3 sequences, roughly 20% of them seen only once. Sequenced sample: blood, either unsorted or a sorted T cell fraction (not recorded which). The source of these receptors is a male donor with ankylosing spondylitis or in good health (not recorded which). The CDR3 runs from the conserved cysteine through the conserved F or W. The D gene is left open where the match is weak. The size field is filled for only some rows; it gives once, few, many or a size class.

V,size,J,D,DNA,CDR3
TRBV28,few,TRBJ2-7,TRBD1,TGTGCCAGCAAAACAGGGGGCACCTACGAGCAGTACTTC,CASKTGGTYEQYF
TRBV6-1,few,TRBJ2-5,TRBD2,TGTGCCAGCAGTGACGGGCGGGGGGGTGAGACCCAGTACTTC,CASSDGRGGETQYF
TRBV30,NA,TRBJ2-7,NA,TGTGCCTGGACCACAGGGCGAAACACCTACGAGCAGTACTTC,CAWTTGRNTYEQYF
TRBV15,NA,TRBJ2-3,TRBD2,TGTGCCACCAGCAAAACGACTAGCGGGGGGGCATCAGATACGCAGTATTTT,CATSKTTSGGASDTQYF
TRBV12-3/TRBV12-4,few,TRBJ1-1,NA,TGTGCCAGCAGTTTAGCAGCGGGGGGATGGACTGAAGCTTTCTTT,CASSLAAGGWTEAFF
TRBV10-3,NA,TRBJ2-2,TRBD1,TGTGCCATAACGGACAGGGCGGATACCGGGGAGCTGTTTTTT,CAITDRADTGELFF
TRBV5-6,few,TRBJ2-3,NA,TGTGCCAGCACCCTGGGAGTCCAGGGAGATACGCAGTATTTT,CASTLGVQGDTQYF
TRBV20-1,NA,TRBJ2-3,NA,TGCAGTGCTAGTTTAATTCGATCGGGGATTAGCACAGATACGCAGTATTTT,CSASLIRSGISTDTQYF
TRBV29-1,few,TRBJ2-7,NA,TGCAGCGTTGGGAGCTCTGAGCAGTACTTC,CSVGSSEQYF
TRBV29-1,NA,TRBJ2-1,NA,TGCAGCGTTGAAGATGTCCAGGGATCCTACAATGAGCAGTTCTTC,CSVEDVQGSYNEQFF
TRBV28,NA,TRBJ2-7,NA,TGTGCCAGCAGTTCGGTTGACTTGGTCCACGAGCAGTACTTC,CASSSVDLVHEQYF
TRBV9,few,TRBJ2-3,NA,TGTGCCAGCAGCGTAGGCTCAGGCTCAGATACGCAGTATTTT,CASSVGSGSDTQYF
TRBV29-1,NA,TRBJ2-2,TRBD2,TGCAGCGTTATAAGCGGGGGAACGAACACCGGGGAGCTGTTTTTT,CSVISGGTNTGELFF
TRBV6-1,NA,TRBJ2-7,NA,TGTGCCAGCATTCCCAGGGAATCCTACGAGCAGTACTTC,CASIPRESYEQYF